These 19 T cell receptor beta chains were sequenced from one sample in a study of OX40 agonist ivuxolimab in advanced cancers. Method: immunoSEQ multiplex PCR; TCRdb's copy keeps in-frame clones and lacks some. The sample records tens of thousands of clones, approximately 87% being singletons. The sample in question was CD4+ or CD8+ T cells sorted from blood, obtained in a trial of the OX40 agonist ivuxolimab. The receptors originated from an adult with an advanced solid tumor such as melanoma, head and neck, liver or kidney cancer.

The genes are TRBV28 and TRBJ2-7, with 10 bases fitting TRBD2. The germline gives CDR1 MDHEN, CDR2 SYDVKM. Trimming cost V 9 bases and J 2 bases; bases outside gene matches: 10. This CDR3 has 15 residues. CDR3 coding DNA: TGTGCCAGGCTCCGACGACTAGCGGGTCCCTACGAGCAGTACTTC. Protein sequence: CARLRRLAGPYEQYF.

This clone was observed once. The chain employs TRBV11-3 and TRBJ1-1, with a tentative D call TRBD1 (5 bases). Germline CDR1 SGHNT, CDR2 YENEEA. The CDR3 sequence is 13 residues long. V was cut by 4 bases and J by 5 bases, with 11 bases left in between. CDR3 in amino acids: CASSSRGGTEAFF. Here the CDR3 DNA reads TGTGCCAGCAGCTCCCGGGGGGGAACTGAAGCTTTCTTT.

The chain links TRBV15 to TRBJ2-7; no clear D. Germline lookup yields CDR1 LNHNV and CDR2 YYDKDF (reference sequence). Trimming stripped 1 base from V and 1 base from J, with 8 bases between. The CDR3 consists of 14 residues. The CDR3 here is CATSRAGDSYEQYF. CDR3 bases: TGTGCCACCAGCAGAGCAGGAGATTCCTACGAGCAGTACTTC.

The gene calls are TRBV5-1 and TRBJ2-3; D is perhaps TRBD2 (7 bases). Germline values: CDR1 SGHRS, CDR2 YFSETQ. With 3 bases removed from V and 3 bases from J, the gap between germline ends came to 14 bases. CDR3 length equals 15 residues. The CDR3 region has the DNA TGCGCCAGCAGCTCTTTGGGGGGGCGTACAGATACGCAGTATTTT. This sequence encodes CASSSLGGRTDTQYF. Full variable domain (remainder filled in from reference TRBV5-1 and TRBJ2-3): KAGVTQTPRYLIKTRGQQVTLSCSPISGHRSVSWYQQTPGQGLQFLFEYFSETQRNKGNFPGRFSGRQFSNSRSEMNVSTLELGDSALYLCASSSLGGRTDTQYFGPGTRLTVL.

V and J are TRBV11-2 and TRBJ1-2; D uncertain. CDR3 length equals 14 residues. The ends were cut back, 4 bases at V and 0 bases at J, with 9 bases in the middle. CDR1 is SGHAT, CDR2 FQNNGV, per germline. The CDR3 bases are TGTGCCAGCAGCTCCCCAGGAGCTAACTATGGCTACACCTTC. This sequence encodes CASSSPGANYGYTF. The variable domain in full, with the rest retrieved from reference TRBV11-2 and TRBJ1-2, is EAGVAQSPRYKIIEKRQSVAFWCNPISGHATLYWYQQILGQGPKLLIQFQNNGVVDDSQLPKDRFSAERLKGVDSTLKIQPAKLEDSAVYLCASSSPGANYGYTFGSGTRLTVV.

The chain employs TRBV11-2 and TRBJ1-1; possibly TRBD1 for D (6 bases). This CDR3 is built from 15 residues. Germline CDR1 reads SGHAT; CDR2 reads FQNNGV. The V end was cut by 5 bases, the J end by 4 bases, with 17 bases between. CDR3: CASSPNRELGTEAFF. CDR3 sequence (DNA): TGTGCCAGCAGCCCGAACAGGGAACTCGGCACTGAAGCTTTCTTT.

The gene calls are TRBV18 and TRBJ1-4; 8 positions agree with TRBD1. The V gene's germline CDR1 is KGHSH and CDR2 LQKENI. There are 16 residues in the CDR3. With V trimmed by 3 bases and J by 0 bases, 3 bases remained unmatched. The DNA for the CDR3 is TGTGCCAGCTCACCCCAGGGGGCTGCAACTAATGAAAAACTGTTTTTT. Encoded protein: CASSPQGAATNEKLFF.

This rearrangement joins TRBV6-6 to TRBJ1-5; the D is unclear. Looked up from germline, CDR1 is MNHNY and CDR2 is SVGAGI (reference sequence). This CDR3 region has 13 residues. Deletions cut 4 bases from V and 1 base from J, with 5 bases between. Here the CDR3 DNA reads TGTGCCAGCAGTTGGCCCAGCAATCAGCCCCAGCATTTT. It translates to CASSWPSNQPQHF.

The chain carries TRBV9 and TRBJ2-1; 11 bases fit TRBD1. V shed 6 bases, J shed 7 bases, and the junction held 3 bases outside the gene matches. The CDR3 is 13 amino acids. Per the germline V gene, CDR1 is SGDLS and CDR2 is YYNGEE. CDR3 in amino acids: CASTGTGGNEQFF. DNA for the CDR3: TGTGCCAGCACCGGGACAGGGGGTAATGAGCAGTTCTTC.

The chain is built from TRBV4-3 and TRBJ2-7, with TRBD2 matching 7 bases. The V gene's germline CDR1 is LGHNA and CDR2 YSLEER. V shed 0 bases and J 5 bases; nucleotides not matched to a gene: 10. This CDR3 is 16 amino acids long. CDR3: CASSQDGRGRWDEQYF. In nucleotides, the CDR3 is TGCGCCAGCAGCCAAGATGGGAGGGGCCGGTGGGACGAGCAGTACTTC.

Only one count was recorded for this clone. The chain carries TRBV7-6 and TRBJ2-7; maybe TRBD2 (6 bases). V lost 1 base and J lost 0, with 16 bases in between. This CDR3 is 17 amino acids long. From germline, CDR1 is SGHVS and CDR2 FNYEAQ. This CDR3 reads CASSLDLRDSSSYEQYF. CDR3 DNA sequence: TGTGCCAGCAGCTTAGACCTCCGGGACTCAAGCTCCTACGAGCAGTACTTC. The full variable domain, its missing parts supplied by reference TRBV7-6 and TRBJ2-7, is GAGVSQSPRYKVTKRGQDVALRCDPISGHVSLYWYRQALGQGPEFLTYFNYEAQQDKSGLPNDRFSAERPEGSISTLTIQRTEQRDSAMYRCASSLDLRDSSSYEQYFGPGTRLTVT.

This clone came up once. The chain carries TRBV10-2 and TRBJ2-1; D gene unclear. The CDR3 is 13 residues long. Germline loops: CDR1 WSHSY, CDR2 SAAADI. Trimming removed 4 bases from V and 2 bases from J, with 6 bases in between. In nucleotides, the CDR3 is TGCGCCAGCAGTGGATTGGCCTACAATGAGCAGTTCTTC. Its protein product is CASSGLAYNEQFF.

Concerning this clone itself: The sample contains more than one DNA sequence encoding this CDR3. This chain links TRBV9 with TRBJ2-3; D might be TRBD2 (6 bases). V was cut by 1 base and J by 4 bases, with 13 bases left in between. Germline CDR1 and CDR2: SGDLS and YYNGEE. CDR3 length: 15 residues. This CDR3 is CASSVLSAGADTQYF. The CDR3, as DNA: TGTGCCAGCAGCGTACTTTCAGCGGGCGCAGATACGCAGTATTTT.

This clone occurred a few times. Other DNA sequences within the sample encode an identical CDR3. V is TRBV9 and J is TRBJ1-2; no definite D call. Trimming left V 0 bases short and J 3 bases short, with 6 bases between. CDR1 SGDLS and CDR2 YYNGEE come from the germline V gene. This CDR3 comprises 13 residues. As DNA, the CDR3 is TGTGCCAGCAGCGTAGGGGGAGACTATGGCTACACCTTC. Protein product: CASSVGGDYGYTF.

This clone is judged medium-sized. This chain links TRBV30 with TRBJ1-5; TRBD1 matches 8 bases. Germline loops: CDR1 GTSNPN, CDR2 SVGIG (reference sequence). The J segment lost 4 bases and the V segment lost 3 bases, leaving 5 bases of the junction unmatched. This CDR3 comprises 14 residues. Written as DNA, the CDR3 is TGTGCCTGGAGCCCCGGGACAGGTAATCAGCCCCAGCATTTT. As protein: CAWSPGTGNQPQHF.

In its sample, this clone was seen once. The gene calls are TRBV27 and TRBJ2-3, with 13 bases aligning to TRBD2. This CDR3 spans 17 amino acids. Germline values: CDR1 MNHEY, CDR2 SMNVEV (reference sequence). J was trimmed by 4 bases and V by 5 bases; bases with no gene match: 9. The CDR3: CASSLGLAGAESDTQYF. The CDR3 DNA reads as TGTGCCAGCAGTCTCGGACTAGCGGGAGCGGAGTCAGATACGCAGTATTTT.

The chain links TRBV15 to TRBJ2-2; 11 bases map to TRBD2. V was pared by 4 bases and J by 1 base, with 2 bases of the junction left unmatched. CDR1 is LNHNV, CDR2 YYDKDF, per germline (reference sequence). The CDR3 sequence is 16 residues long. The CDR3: CATSTTSGRNTGELFF. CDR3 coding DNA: TGTGCCACCAGCACCACTAGCGGGAGGAACACCGGGGAGCTGTTTTTT.

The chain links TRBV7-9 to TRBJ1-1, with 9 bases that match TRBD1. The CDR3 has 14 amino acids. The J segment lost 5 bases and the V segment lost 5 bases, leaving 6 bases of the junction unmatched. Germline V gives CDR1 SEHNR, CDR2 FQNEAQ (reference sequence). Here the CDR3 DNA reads TGTGCCAGCAGCCTGGACAGGGGAGAGACTGAAGCTTTCTTT. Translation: CASSLDRGETEAFF.

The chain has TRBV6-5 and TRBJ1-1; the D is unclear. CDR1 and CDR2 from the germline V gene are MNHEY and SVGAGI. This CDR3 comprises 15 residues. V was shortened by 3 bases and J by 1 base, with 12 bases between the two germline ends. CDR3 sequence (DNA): TGTGCCAGCAGTTATAGCCGGGTAAGGAACACTGAAGCTTTCTTT. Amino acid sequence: CASSYSRVRNTEAFF.